This T cell receptor (beta chain) was sequenced during a study of response to subunit inactivated influenza vaccine. Study-wide findings and caveats: Seasonal influenza vaccination, on each occasion, was suggested by the authors to recruit few new T cells.

There are a few counts of this clonotype. Its antigen remains unidentified. Using its own MiXCR run on the RT-PCR reads, TCRdb lists one record per CDR3 protein. This sample carries fewer than 550,000 distinct CDR3 sequences, about 25% of them seen once, and the ten largest clones take 1.9%. This CDR3 region has 13 residues. Per germline, CDR1 DFQATT and CDR2 SNEGSKA (reference sequence). V lost 5 bases and J 2 bases, leaving 13 bases between the germline ends. The sample here was CD4+ T cells sorted from PBMCs, taken 5 to 6 days after vaccination. The TCR comes from a man aged 45-65 years who received an inactivated influenza vaccine. V is TRBV20-1 and J is TRBJ2-7; a weak D match, TRBD1 (5 bases). CDR3 protein: CSAWGGRTYEQYF. DNA of the CDR3: TGCAGTGCTTGGGGCGGCAGGACCTACGAGCAGTACTTC.